The 10 T cell receptor beta chains presented below share a single source sample, sequenced in a study of T cells expressing NK-cell markers. Each CDR3 protein gets one entry in TCRdb, which reprocessed the 5' RACE reads and gives no DNA. The specimen's table records 400,000 to 450,000 distinct CDR3 sequences. Material for sequencing was blood T cells: a sorted CD56 or NKG2C T cell subset, CD4+ or CD8+ T cells, or bulk PBMC T cells (not recorded which). The receptor set was obtained from a woman aged 18 to 75 in good health.

The chain employs TRBV10-3 and TRBJ1-6; the TRBD1 assignment by TCRdb is unverifiable without DNA. Germline V gene sequence: CDR1 ENHRY, CDR2 SYGVKD. The CDR3 contains 16 residues. The CDR3 protein is CATGTGGLSYNSPLHF.

The chain carries TRBV12-3 or TRBV12-4 and TRBJ2-1; TCRdb reports TRBD1, a call that lacks DNA to check it against. The CDR3 has 14 residues. The CDR3 protein is CASRDRGLYNEQFF.

The chain links TRBV14 to TRBJ2-1; no DNA is available, so the TRBD1 call from TCRdb remains unchecked. CDR3 length equals 12 residues. CDR1 and CDR2 from the germline V gene are SGHDN and FVKESK. This CDR3 reads CASSPTGHEQFF.

This chain links TRBV28 with TRBJ1-3; TCRdb gives TRBD1 as the D gene, but with no DNA this cannot be confirmed. Germline values: CDR1 MDHEN, CDR2 SYDVKM. The CDR3 contains 15 residues. The CDR3 sequence: CASSPDRGHGNTIYF.

V gene TRBV12-3 or TRBV12-4 combines with J gene TRBJ1-2; the TRBD1 assignment by TCRdb is unverifiable without DNA. This CDR3 has 13 residues. This chain's CDR3 is CASSLGTEDGYTF.

This chain joins TRBV4-2 and TRBJ2-5. The CDR3 loop spans 14 amino acids. Germline values: CDR1 LGHNA, CDR2 YNFKEQ. The CDR3 is CASSQGWIGETQYF.

This chain connects TRBV18 to TRBJ2-3; the TRBD1 assignment by TCRdb is unverifiable without DNA. CDR3 length: 15 amino acids. CDR1 is KGHSH, CDR2 LQKENI, per germline. The CDR3 is CASSSETGKADTQYF.

The chain is built from TRBV7-3 and TRBJ2-1; there is no DNA to check the TCRdb D call of TRBD1. The CDR3 spans 15 residues. Looked up from germline, CDR1 is SGHTA and CDR2 is FQGTGA. The CDR3 reads CASSLRGGGSNEQFF.

This sequence joins TRBV12-3 or TRBV12-4 and TRBJ1-3; TCRdb's assignment of TRBD1 cannot be checked, as there is no DNA. This CDR3 has 15 amino acids. The CDR3 protein is CASSPTGASGNTIYF.

The chain recombines TRBV2 with TRBJ2-1; TCRdb calls TRBD2, which cannot be checked without DNA. CDR1 and CDR2 (germline): SNHLY, FYNNEI. This CDR3 spans 21 amino acids. The CDR3 loop reads CASSAEAEELLSGRAHNEQFF.